This T cell receptor (beta chain) was identified during a study of T cells in Graves' hyperthyroidism and ophthalmopathy (dated by TCRdb to the late 2010s). Study-wide context: Peripheral blood samples were taken at the time of initial diagnosis, prior to any treatment. To identify distinguishing TCR V-J signatures, a discovery cohort of about 95 patients was used, comprising 43 with Graves' ophthalmopathy and 57 with stable Graves' hyperthyroidism. Whether ophthalmopathy could be predicted prospectively was tested in an independent validation cohort made up of 18 to 20 hyperthyroidism patients plus 17 patients who later progressed to ophthalmopathy. For training and testing, the roughly 100 patients in the discovery cohort were randomly divided in a 7:3 ratio. In addition, the study compared T-cell repertoires in thyroid tissue and in blood from about six Graves' hyperthyroidism patients. Following sampling, methimazole starting at 30 mg daily was given to hyperthyroidism patients, and high-dose intravenous methylprednisolone was given to ophthalmopathy patients. The paper describes TCR Vbeta CDR3 sequencing of roughly 130 peripheral blood samples, made up of about 40 ophthalmopathy patients, some 80 hyperthyroidism patients and some 17 progressor patients. Study-wide findings and limitations: A 13 V-J signature model separated ophthalmopathy from stable hyperthyroidism, with roughly 88% sensitivity and 81% to 82% specificity in cross-validation and 80%/75% in testing. No statistical method was used to set the sample size in advance, and investigators knew the group allocation. In validation, progression to ophthalmopathy was predicted by the model with nearly 71% sensitivity and roughly 72% specificity, a median of around 6.5 months before onset. Most expanded thyroid clonotypes (frequency above 0.001) were also detected in blood, suggesting blood repertoires may reflect thyroid immune responses.

TCR beta CDR3 regions were amplified from RNA transcripts. For the first round of RT-PCR on the TCR CDR3, the HTBI primer set was used together with the Qiagen OneStep RT-PCR kit. Libraries were constructed in a second round of multiplex PCR, after which size selection and purification were performed. The libraries were sequenced on an Illumina HiSeq2000 using paired-end 100 bp reads. Per the original workflow: SOAPnuke was used to process the raw data, removing reads that contained adapters or uncalled bases, had a mean Phred below 15, or lacked an exact match to the constant primer or identifier. COPE v1.2.5 was used to merge high-quality paired reads, and clonotypes were defined as unique nucleotide sequences. Clonotypes were aligned to IMGT TRBV, TRBD and TRBJ reference segments using MiTCR v1.1. Analysis was restricted to V-J combinations with a frequency above 0.0001, which covered about 99% of repertoires. The TCS score was defined as the ratio of F50 (clonal expansion) to E x V (chaos), calculated using BLOSUM62-based TCRdist between CDR3 peptides within each V-J. Welch's t-statistics and random forest reduced roughly 500 V-J features to 13, which were used in a naive Bayes classifier (R e1071). TCRdb reprocessing: public reads trimmed at Q25 with fastp, clones called with MiXCR, in-frame beta chains kept. Under each unique CDR3 protein, matching rows form one entry showing the most common genes and DNA. TCRdb, not the authors, supplied the V and J calls. The sample data list a few hundred thousand distinct CDR3 sequences, and approximately 13% of these were observed just once. 9.2% of the sample comes from the top ten.

V has 3 bases trimmed and J has 5 bases trimmed; junction bases matching no gene number 10. According to the germline V gene (reference sequence), CDR1 reads DFQATT and CDR2 reads SNEGSKA. The CDR3 contains 15 residues, cysteine and phenylalanine counted. Only the CDR3 DNA is retained, 45 bases long and in frame from the first base. Stable Graves' hyperthyroidism was defined as the absence of progression to ophthalmopathy over 18 months of follow-up. The hyperthyroidism patients were between 18 and 65 years old and newly diagnosed, with a disease duration of less than 2 months. Any patient with an uncontrolled infection, another autoimmune disease, pregnancy or lactation was excluded. Diagnoses were established on the basis of clinical symptoms, serum thyroxine and TRAb, thyroid ultrasound, and orbital computed tomography. Ficoll-Paque density gradient centrifugation was used to isolate PBMCs from about 9.4 ml of fresh peripheral blood. Trizol reagent was used to extract total RNA, and RNA quality was then checked on an Agilent 2100 Bioanalyzer.

Points on this clonotype: It has no known antigen specificity. Per-base quality was not reported, and no clone a single base away is much larger than it.

The sample consisted of blood. This receptor was taken from a woman in her late teens or twenties with Graves' hyperthyroidism. The V and J segments used are TRBV20-1 and TRBJ2-3, with 8 middle bases fitting TRBD2. The CDR3 reads CSASGGGRGGDTQYF. Here is the DNA: TGCAGTGCTAGTGGGGGTGGTCGGGGGGGAGATACGCAGTATTTT.